The clone carrying this T cell receptor beta chain came up many times. A second PCR of 7 to 11 cycles used a sample-barcoded 5' primer and a J-beta primer mix. A minimum of 3 million CDR3-containing paired-end reads was obtained for each sample. MiXCR, applied by TCRdb to the 5' RACE reads, yields one record per CDR3 protein. The table records around 520,000 distinct CDR3 sequences, about 29% of them present only once. The sample is drawn from a study of blood T cells in healthy people across ages. V was shortened by 2 bases and J by 4 bases, with 12 bases between the two germline ends. Germline V gives CDR1 PRHDT, CDR2 FYEKMQ (reference sequence). This CDR3 is built from 14 residues. Total RNA extraction produced at least 5.5 micrograms (per sample) for the study. These same records also appear under a second study, on T cells of mothers and their children. Per that paper: The whole RNA yield was converted to cDNA, around 1.5 ug per 15 ul. Biologically related mothers and children overlapped slightly more than unrelated pairs, a non-significant difference.

This chain links TRBV13 with TRBJ2-7, with D possibly being TRBD1 (6 bases). The TCR was taken from a boy between 2 and 10 years old in good health. Sequencing used blood. The CDR3 reads CASSLWGLEYEQYF. Written as DNA, the CDR3 is TGTGCCAGCAGCTTATGGGGGCTGGAGTACGAGCAGTACTTC.